This record looks at one T cell receptor (beta chain) sequence and its context. Its antigen is currently unknown. This sample stems from a study of CD4+ T cells in melanoma. General study results and limits: A reported correlation linked neoantigen-specific CD4+ T cells to CD8+, macrophage and B cell function. Diverse differentiation states were reported for melanoma neoantigen-specific CD4+ T cells.

The length of the CDR3 is 13 residues. Germline assignment: CDR1 SGHNT and CDR2 YENEEA. V lost 5 bases and J 4 bases, leaving 8 bases between the germline ends. Some clones are missing from TCRdb's copy, which holds only in-frame ones; the method was immunoSEQ multiplex PCR. Of about 21,000 clones in the sample, approximately 80% were seen once. The chain combines TRBV11-3 with TRBJ2-2; D is ambiguous. The sequence derives from a human donor with melanoma. The sequenced sample was cells from a culture (not recorded whether cultured in vitro). The CDR3 spells CASSPVGTGELFF. CDR3 DNA sequence: TGTGCCAGCAGCCCAGTGGGCACCGGGGAGCTGTTTTTT.